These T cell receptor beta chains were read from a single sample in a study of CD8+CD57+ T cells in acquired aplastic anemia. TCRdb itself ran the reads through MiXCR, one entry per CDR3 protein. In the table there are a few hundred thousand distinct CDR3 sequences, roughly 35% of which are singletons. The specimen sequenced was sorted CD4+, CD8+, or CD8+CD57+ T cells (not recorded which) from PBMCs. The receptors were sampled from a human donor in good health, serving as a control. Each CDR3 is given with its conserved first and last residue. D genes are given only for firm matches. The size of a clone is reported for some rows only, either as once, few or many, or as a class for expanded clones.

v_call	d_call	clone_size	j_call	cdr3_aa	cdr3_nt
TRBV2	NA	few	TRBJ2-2	CASQTLTGFGAGELFF	TGTGCCAGCCAAACCCTCACAGGGTTCGGAGCCGGGGAGCTGTTTTTT
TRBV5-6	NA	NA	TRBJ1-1	CASSRRVAGRDTEAFF	TGTGCCAGCTCACGCAGGGTGGCAGGGAGGGACACTGAAGCTTTCTTT
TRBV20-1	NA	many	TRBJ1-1	CSASAQLNTEAFF	TGCAGTGCTAGCGCACAGCTGAACACTGAAGCTTTCTTT
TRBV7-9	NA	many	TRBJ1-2	CASSMQSGANYGYTF	TGTGCCAGCAGCATGCAGTCCGGGGCTAACTATGGCTACACCTTC
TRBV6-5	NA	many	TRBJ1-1	CASRLDSGAEAFF	TGTGCCAGCAGGCTAGACAGTGGCGCTGAAGCTTTCTTT
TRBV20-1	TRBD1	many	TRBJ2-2	CSAGDSYTGELFF	TGCAGTGCTGGGGACAGCTACACCGGGGAGCTGTTTTTT
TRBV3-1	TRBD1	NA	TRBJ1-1	CASSLEDRMNTEAFF	TGTGCCAGCAGCCTAGAGGACAGGATGAACACTGAAGCTTTCTTT
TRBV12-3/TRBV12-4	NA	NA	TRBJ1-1	CASSRTASEAFF	TGTGCCAGCAGTCGGACCGCATCTGAAGCTTTCTTT
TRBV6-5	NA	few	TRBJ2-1	CASSYRPGNEQFF	TGTGCCAGCAGTTACCGGCCAGGGAATGAGCAGTTCTTC
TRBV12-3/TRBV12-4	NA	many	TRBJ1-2	CASSASQTPANYGYTF	TGTGCCAGCAGTGCATCACAGACACCAGCTAACTATGGCTACACCTTC
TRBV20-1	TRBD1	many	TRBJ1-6	CSARDRTGGSPLHF	TGCAGTGCTAGAGACCGGACAGGCGGTTCACCCCTCCACTTT
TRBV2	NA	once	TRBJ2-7	CASTTSSYEQYF	TGCGCCAGCACCACGAGCTCCTACGAGCAGTACTTC
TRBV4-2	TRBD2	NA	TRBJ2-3	CASSPSGGSADTQYF	TGTGCCAGCAGCCCTAGCGGGGGGTCGGCGGATACGCAGTATTTT
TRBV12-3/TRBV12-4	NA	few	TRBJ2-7	CASAPTATYEQYF	TGTGCTTCCGCCCCGACAGCTACCTACGAGCAGTACTTC
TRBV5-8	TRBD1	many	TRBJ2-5	CASSTRQGAQETQYF	TGTGCCAGCAGCACTAGACAGGGGGCCCAAGAGACCCAGTACTTC
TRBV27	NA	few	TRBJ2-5	CASSFTEETQYF	TGTGCCAGCAGTTTTACGGAAGAGACCCAGTACTTC
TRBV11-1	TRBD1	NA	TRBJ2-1	CASSLPGQGGNEQFF	TGTGCCAGCAGCCTTCCGGGACAGGGTGGCAATGAGCAGTTCTTC
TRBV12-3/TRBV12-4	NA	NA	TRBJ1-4	CASSFLAGVGEKLFF	TGTGCCAGCAGTTTTCTAGCTGGGGTAGGAGAAAAACTGTTTTTT
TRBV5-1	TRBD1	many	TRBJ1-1	CASSLVVQGAEAFF	TGCGCCAGCAGCTTGGTGGTACAGGGGGCTGAAGCTTTCTTT
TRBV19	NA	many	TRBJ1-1	CASSINRVSEAFF	TGTGCCAGTAGTATTAACAGGGTATCTGAAGCTTTCTTT
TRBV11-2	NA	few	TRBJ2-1	CASSPAPRGSYNEQFF	TGTGCCAGCAGCCCCGCGCCGAGGGGCTCCTACAATGAGCAGTTCTTC
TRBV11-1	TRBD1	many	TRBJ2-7	CASSLSFQGASPEQYF	TGTGCCAGCAGCTTATCGTTCCAGGGGGCATCCCCCGAGCAGTACTTC
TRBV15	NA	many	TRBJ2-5	CATSRDNGEETQYF	TGTGCCACCAGCAGAGATAATGGGGAAGAGACCCAGTACTTC
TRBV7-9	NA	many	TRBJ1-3	CASSSGSRGNTIYF	TGTGCCAGCAGCTCAGGGTCCCGTGGAAACACCATATATTTT
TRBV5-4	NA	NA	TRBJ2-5	CASSLGGFQETQYF	TGTGCCAGCAGCTTGGGAGGATTTCAAGAGACCCAGTACTTC
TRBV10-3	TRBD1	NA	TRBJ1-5	CASRATGARNQPQHF	TGTGCCAGCAGGGCGACAGGGGCCCGCAATCAGCCCCAGCATTTT
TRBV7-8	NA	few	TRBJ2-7	CASSGRALYEQYF	TGTGCCAGCAGCGGCAGGGCCCTCTACGAGCAGTACTTC
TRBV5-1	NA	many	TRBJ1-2	CASSPGQSSYNYGYTF	TGCGCCAGCAGCCCAGGACAGTCTTCATACAACTATGGCTACACCTTC
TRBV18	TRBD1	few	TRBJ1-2	CASSPGQGPLGYGYTF	TGTGCCAGCTCACCCGGACAGGGACCGCTTGGCTATGGCTACACCTTC
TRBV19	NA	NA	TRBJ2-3	CANSIGQGGTDTQYF	TGTGCCAATAGTATAGGGCAGGGAGGTACAGATACGCAGTATTTT
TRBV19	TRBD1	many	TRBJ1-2	CASSLKTGRGYGYTF	TGTGCCAGTAGTCTAAAGACAGGGAGGGGCTATGGCTACACCTTC
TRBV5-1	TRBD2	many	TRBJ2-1	CASSLDTGGYEQFF	TGCGCCAGCAGCTTGGATACGGGGGGTTATGAGCAGTTCTTC
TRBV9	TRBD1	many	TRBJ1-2	CASGQGLTNYGYTF	TGTGCCAGCGGACAGGGTTTAACTAACTATGGCTACACCTTC
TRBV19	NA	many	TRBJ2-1	CASKGGYGEQFF	TGTGCCAGTAAGGGGGGATACGGTGAGCAGTTCTTC
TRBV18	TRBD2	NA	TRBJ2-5	CASSPPSGTRETQYF	TGTGCCAGCTCACCGCCTAGCGGGACGCGGGAGACCCAGTACTTC
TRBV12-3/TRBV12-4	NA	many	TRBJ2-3	CASSLSPYTQYF	TGTGCCAGCAGTTTAAGTCCGTATACGCAGTATTTT
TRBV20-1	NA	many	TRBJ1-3	CSAWDMSGNTIYF	TGCAGTGCGTGGGACATGAGTGGAAACACCATATATTTT
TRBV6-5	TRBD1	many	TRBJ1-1	CASSYGQGGEAFF	TGTGCCAGCAGTTATGGACAGGGCGGTGAAGCTTTCTTT
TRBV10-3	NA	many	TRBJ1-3	CAISVSRVLGNTIYF	TGTGCCATCAGTGTCTCCAGGGTGCTCGGAAACACCATATATTTT
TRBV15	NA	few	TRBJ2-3	CATSREAALTDTQYF	TGTGCCACCAGCAGAGAGGCAGCGTTGACAGATACGCAGTATTTT
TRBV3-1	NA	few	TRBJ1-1	CASSQGSERMNTEAFF	TGTGCCAGCAGCCAAGGGTCGGAACGGATGAACACTGAAGCTTTCTTT
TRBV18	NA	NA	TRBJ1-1	CASSPDSITEAFF	TGTGCCAGCTCACCCGACAGCATCACTGAAGCTTTCTTT
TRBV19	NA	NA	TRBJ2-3	CASGAPSADTQYF	TGTGCCAGTGGTGCCCCGTCGGCAGATACGCAGTATTTT
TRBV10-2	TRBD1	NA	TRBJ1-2	CANEGRGTNYGYTF	TGCGCCAACGAGGGCAGGGGGACTAACTATGGCTACACCTTC
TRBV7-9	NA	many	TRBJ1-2	CASSSTGSTTNYGYTF	TGTGCCAGCAGCTCCACGGGGTCCACGACTAACTATGGCTACACCTTC
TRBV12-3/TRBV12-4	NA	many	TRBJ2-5	CASRRTVLAQETQYF	TGTGCCAGCAGAAGGACAGTTCTGGCCCAAGAGACCCAGTACTTC
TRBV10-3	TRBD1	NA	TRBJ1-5	CAISSTDRGSNQPQHF	TGTGCCATCAGTTCGACGGACAGGGGTAGCAATCAGCCCCAGCATTTT
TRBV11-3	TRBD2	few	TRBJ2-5	CASSKGLAGAEGETQYF	TGTGCCAGCAGCAAGGGACTAGCGGGAGCAGAGGGAGAGACCCAGTACTTC
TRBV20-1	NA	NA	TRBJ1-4	CSARGGGVREKLFF	TGCAGTGCTAGGGGGGGTGGTGTAAGGGAAAAACTGTTTTTT